This TCR beta chain was obtained from a study of blood T cell repertoires in COVID-19. Study at large: COVID-19 samples, acute and convalescent, were from the United States, Italy and Spain.

Germline V gives CDR1 LGHDT, CDR2 YNNKEL (reference sequence). Between the trimmed V and J ends, which lost 4 bases and 5 bases, there was a span of 14 bases. There are 14 residues in the CDR3. Original processing methods: By means of reference gene primer amplification, nucleated cell counts were estimated. Sequencing was performed with immunoSEQ multiplex PCR; in TCRdb, only in-frame clones are kept and a portion is missing. The V and J calls and clone size come from that table; D and trimming were worked out from the DNA. The table has 45,000 to 50,000 clones, over 80% seen once; the top ten hold approximately 8.4%.

V and J are TRBV3-1 (or the pseudogene TRBV3-2) and TRBJ2-5; possibly TRBD2 for D (5 bases). The sequenced sample consisted of peripheral blood. The clonotype originates from an older man in a cohort sampled during active COVID-19. DNA of the CDR3: TGTGCCAGCAGCCCGGACTGGATCAGGGAGACCCAGTACTTC. Translated: CASSPDWIRETQYF.